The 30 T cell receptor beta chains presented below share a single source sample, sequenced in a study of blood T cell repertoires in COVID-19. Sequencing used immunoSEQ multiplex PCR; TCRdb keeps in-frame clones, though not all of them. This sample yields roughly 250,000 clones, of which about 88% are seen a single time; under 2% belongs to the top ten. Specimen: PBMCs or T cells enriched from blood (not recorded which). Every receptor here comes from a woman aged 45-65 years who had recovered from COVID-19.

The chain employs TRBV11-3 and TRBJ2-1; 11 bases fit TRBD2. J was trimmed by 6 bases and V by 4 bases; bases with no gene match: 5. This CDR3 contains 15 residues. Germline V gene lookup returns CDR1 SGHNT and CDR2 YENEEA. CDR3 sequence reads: CASSYGTSGRNEQFF. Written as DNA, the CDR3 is TGTGCCAGCAGCTACGGGACTAGCGGACGCAATGAGCAGTTCTTC.

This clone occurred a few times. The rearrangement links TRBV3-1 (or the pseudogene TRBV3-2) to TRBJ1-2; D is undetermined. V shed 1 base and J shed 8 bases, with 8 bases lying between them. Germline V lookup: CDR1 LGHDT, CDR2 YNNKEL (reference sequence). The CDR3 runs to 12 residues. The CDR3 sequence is CASSQAGRGYTF. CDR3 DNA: TGTGCCAGCAGCCAAGCGGGGAGAGGCTACACCTTC.

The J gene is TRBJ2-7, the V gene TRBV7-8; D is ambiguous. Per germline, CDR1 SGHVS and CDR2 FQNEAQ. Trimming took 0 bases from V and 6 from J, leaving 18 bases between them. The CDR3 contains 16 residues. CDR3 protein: CASSLAPAYRTSEQYF. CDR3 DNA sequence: TGTGCCAGCAGCTTAGCGCCCGCCTACCGTACTTCCGAGCAGTACTTC.

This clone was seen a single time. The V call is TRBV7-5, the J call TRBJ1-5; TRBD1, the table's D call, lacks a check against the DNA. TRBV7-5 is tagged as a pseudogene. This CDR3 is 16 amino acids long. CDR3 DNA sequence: TGTGCCAGAAGCTTAGCGACAGGGGGCCGGTGTCAGCCCCAGCATTTT. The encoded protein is CARSLATGGRCQPQHF.

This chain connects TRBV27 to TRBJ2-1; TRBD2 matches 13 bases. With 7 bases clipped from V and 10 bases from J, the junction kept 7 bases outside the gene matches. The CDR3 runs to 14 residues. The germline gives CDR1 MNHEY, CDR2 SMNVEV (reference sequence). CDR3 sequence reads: CASKLAGGEGEQFF. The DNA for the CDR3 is TGTGCCAGCAAACTAGCGGGGGGGGAGGGAGAGCAGTTCTTC.

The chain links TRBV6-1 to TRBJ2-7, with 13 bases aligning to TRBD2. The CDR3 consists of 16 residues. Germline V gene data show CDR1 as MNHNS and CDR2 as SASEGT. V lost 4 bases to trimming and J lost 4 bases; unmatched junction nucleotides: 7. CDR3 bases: TGTGCCAGCAGTGGGACTAGCGGGAGTAGTCCTTACGAGCAGTACTTC. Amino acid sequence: CASSGTSGSSPYEQYF.

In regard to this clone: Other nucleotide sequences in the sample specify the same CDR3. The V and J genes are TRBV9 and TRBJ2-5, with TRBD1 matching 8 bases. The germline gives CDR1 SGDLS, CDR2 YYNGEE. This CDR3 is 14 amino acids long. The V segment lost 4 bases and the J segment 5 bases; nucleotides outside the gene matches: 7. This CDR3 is CASSLGQGSETQYF. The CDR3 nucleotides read TGTGCCAGCAGCTTAGGACAGGGTAGTGAGACCCAGTACTTC.

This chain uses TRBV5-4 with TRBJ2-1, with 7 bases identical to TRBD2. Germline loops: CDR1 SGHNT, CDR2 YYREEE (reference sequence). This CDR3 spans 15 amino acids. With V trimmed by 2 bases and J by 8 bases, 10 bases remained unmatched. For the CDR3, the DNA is TGTGCCAGCAGCTTTGGCGTAGCGGGTTTCGATGAGCAGTTCTTC. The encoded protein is CASSFGVAGFDEQFF.

In nucleotides, the CDR3 is TGTGCCAGTAGTTACCGGGACTTGGGATACGAGCAGTACTTC. This gives the protein CASSYRDLGYEQYF. The V and J genes are TRBV19 and TRBJ2-7, with D perhaps matching TRBD2 (6 bases). Germline V lookup: CDR1 LNHDA, CDR2 SQIVND (reference sequence). V was cut by 5 bases and J by 4 bases, with 15 bases left in between. The CDR3 has 14 amino acids.

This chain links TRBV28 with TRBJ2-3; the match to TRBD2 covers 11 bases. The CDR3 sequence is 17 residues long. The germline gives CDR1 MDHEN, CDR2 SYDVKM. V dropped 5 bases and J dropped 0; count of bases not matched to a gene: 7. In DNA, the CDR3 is TGTGCCAGCAGTCCTAGCGGGAGGCCCTATAGCACAGATACGCAGTATTTT. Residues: CASSPSGRPYSTDTQYF. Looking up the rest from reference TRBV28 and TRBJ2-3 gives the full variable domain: DVKVTQSSRYLVKRTGEKVFLECVQDMDHENMFWYRQDPGLGLRLIYFSYDVKMKEKGDIPEGYSVSREKKERFSLILESASTNQTSMYLCASSPSGRPYSTDTQYFGPGTRLTVL.

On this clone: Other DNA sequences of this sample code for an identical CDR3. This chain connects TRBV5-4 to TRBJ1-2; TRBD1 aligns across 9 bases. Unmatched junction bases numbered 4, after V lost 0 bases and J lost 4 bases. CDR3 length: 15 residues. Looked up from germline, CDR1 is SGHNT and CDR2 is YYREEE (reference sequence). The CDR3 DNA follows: TGTGCCAGCAGCTTGGACAGGGGGCTGGTCTATGGCTACACCTTC. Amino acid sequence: CASSLDRGLVYGYTF.

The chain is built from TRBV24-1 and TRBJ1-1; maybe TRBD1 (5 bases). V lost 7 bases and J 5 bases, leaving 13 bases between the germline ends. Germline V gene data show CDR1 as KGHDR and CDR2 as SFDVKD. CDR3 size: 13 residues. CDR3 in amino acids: CATRATEQTEAFF. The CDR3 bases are TGTGCCACCAGGGCGACAGAGCAGACTGAAGCTTTCTTT.

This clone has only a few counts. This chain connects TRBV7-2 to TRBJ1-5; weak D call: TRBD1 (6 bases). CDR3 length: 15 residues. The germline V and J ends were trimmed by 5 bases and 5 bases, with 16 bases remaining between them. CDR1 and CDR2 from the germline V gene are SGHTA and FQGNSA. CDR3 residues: CASSAGRGLHQPQHF. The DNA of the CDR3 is TGTGCCAGCAGCGCCGGGCGGGGGCTCCATCAGCCCCAGCATTTT.

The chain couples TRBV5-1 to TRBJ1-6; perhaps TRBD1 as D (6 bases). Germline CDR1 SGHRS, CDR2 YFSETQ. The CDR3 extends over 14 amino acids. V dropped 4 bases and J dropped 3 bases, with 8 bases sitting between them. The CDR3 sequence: CASSEGDYNSPLHF. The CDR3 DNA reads TGCGCCAGCAGCGAGGGGGACTATAATTCACCCCTCCACTTT. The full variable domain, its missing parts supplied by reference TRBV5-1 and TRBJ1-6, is KAGVTQTPRYLIKTRGQQVTLSCSPISGHRSVSWYQQTPGQGLQFLFEYFSETQRNKGNFPGRFSGRQFSNSRSEMNVSTLELGDSALYLCASSEGDYNSPLHFGNGTRLTVT.

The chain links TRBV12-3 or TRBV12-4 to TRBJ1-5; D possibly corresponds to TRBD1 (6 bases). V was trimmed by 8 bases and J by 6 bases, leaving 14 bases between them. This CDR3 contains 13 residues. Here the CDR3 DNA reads TGTGCCAGCGCTAACAGGGATACTCAGCCCCAGCATTTT. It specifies CASANRDTQPQHF.

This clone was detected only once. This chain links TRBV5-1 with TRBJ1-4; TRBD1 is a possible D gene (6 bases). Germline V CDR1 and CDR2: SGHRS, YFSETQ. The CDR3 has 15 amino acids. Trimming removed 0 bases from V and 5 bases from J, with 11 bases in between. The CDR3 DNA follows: TGCGCCAGCAGCTTGGAAGGGACAAGAAATGAAAAACTGTTTTTT. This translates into CASSLEGTRNEKLFF.

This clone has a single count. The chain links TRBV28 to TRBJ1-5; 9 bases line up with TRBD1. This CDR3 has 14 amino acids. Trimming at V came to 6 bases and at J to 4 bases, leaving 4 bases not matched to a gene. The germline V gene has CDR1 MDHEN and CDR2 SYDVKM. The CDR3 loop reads CASRADRGNQPQHF. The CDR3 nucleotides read TGTGCCAGCAGAGCTGACAGGGGGAATCAGCCCCAGCATTTT. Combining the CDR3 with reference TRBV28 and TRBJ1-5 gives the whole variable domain DVKVTQSSRYLVKRTGEKVFLECVQDMDHENMFWYRQDPGLGLRLIYFSYDVKMKEKGDIPEGYSVSREKKERFSLILESASTNQTSMYLCASRADRGNQPQHFGDGTRLSIL.

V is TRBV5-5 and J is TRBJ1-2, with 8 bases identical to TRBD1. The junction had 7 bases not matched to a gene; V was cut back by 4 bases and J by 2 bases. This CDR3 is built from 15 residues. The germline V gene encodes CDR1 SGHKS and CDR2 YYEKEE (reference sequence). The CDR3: CASSPRTGRNYGYTF. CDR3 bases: TGTGCCAGCAGCCCCCGGACAGGGAGGAACTATGGCTACACCTTC.

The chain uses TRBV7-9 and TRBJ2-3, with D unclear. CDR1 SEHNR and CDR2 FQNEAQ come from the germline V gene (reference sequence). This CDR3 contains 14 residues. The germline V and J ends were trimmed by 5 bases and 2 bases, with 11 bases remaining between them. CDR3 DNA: TGTGCCAGCAGCCGGTCCAGGAACACAGATACGCAGTATTTT. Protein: CASSRSRNTDTQYF.

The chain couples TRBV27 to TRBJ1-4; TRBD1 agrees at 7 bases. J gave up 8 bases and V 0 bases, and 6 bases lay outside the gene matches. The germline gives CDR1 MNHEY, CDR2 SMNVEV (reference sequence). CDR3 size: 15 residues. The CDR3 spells CASSLSGQGGEKLFF. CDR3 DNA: TGTGCCAGCAGTTTATCTGGGCAGGGGGGAGAAAAACTGTTTTTT. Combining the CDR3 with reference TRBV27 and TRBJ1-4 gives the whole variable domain EAQVTQNPRYLITVTGKKLTVTCSQNMNHEYMSWYRQDPGLGLRQIYYSMNVEVTDKGDVPEGYKVSRKEKRNFPLILESPSPNQTSLYFCASSLSGQGGEKLFFGSGTQLSVL.

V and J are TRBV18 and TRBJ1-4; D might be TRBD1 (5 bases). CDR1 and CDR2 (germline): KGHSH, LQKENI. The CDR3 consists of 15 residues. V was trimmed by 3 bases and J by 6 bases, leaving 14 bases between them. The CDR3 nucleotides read TGTGCCAGCTCACCGGGTCAGGGCACGGATGAAAAACTGTTTTTT. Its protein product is CASSPGQGTDEKLFF.

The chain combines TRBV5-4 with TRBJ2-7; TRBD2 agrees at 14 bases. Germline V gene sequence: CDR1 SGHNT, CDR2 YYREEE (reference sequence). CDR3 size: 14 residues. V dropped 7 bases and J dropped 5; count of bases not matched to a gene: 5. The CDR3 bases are TGTGCCAGCCGACTAGCGGGAGGGCCCCACGAGCAGTACTTC. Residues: CASRLAGGPHEQYF.

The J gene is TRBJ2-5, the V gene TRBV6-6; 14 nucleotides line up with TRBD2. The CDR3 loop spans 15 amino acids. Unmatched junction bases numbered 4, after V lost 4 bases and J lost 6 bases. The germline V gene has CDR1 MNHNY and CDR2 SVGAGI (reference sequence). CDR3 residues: CASSSGLAGVKTQYF. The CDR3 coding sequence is TGTGCCAGCAGTTCGGGACTAGCGGGAGTTAAGACCCAGTACTTC.

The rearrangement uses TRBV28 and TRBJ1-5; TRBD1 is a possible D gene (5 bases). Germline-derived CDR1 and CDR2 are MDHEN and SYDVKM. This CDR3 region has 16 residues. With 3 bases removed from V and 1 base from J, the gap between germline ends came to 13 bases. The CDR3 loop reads CASSFLQGKSNQPQHF. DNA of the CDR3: TGTGCCAGCAGTTTTCTTCAGGGAAAAAGCAATCAGCCCCAGCATTTT.

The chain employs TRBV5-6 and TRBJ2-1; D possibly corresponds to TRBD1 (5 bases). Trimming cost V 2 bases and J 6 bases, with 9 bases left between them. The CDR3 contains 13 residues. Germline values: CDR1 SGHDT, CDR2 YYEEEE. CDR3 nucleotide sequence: TGTGCCAGCAGCTTCCTTAGGGGCAATGAGCAGTTCTTC. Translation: CASSFLRGNEQFF.

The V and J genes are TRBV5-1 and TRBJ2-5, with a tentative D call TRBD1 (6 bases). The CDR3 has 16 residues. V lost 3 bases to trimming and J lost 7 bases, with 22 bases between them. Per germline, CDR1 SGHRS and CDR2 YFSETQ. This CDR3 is CASSWSGTRTTGTQYF. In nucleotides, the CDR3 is TGCGCCAGCAGCTGGTCTGGGACACGAACTACGGGGACCCAGTACTTC.

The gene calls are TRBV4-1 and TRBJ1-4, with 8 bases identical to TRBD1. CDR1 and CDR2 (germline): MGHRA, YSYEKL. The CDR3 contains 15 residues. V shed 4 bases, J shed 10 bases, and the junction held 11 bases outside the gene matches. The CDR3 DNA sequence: TGCGCCAGCAGCCCTCCGGGACAGGACCCTGGAAAACTGTTTTTT. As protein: CASSPPGQDPGKLFF.

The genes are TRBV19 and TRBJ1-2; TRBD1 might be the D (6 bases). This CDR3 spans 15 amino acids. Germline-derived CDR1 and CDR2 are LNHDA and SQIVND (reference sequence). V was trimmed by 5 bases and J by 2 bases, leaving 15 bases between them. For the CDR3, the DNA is TGTGCCAGTAGTGCGAGGGGGGGGCTCAACTATGGCTACACCTTC. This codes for CASSARGGLNYGYTF.

The DNA for the CDR3 is TGCGCCAGCAGCCCCGCCGGGACCGGGGAGCTGTTTTTT. Encoded protein: CASSPAGTGELFF. The gene calls are TRBV23-1 and TRBJ2-2, with D hard to call. TRBV23-1 is annotated as an ORF whose role is uncertain. The length of the CDR3 is 13 residues. Trimming removed 6 bases from V and 5 bases from J, with 10 bases in between.

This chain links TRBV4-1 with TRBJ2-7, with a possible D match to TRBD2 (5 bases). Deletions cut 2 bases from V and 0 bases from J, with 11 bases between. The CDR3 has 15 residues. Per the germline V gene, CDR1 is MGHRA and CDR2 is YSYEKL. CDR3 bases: TGCGCCAGCAGCCAACTCTCGAGCGGCTCCTACGAGCAGTACTTC. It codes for CASSQLSSGSYEQYF.